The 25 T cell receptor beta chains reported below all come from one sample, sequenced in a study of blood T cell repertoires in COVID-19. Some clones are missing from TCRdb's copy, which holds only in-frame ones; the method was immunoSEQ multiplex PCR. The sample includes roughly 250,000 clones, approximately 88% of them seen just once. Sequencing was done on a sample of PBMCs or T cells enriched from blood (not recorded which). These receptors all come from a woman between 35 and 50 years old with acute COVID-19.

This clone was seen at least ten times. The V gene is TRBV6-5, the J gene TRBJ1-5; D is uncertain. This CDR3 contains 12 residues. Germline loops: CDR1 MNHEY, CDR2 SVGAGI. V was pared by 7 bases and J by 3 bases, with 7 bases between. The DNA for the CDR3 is TGTGCCAGCAAAGAGTTCAATCAGCCCCAGCATTTT. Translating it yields CASKEFNQPQHF.

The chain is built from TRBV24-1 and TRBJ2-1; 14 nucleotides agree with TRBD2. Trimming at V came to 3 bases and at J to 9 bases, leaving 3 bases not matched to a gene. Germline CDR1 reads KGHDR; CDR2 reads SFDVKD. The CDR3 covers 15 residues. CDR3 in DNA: TGTGCCACCAGTGATAAGGGACTAGCGGGAGCTGAGCAGTTCTTC. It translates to CATSDKGLAGAEQFF.

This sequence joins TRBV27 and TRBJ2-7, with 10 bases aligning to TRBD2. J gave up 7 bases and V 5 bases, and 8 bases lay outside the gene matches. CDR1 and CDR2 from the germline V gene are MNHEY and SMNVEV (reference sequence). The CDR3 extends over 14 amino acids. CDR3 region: CASSRSSGSREQYF. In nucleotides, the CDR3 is TGTGCCAGCAGTAGGTCTAGCGGGAGTCGGGAGCAGTACTTC.

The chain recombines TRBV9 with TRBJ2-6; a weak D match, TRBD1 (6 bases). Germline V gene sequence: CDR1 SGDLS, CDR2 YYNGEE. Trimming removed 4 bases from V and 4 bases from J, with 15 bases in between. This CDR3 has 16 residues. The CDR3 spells CASSFDTGTGANVLTF. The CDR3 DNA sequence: TGTGCCAGCAGCTTCGACACAGGGACAGGGGCCAACGTCCTGACTTTC. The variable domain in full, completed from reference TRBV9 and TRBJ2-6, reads DSGVTQTPKHLITATGQRVTLRCSPRSGDLSVYWYQQSLDQGLQFLIQYYNGEERAKGNILERFSAQQFPDLHSELNLSSLELGDSALYFCASSFDTGTGANVLTFGAGSRLTVL.

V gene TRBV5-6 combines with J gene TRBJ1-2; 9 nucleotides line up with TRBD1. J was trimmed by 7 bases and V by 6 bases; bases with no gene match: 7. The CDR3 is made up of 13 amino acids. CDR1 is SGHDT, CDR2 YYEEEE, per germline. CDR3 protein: CASNRQGVGGYTF. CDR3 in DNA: TGTGCCAGCAACCGACAGGGGGTAGGTGGCTACACCTTC.

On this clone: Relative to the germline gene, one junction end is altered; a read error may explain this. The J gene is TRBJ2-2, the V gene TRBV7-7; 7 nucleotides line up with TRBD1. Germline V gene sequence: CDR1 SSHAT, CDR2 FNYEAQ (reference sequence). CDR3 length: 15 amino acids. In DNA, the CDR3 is TGTGCTAGCAGCTTAAGACAGGGTTTGGCCGGGGAGCTGTTTTTT. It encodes CASSLRQGLAGELFF.

CDR3 amino acids: CASSFPPGQGQQETQYF. DNA for the CDR3: TGTGCCAGCAGTTTCCCCCCGGGACAGGGTCAGCAAGAGACCCAGTACTTC. V gene TRBV27 combines with J gene TRBJ2-5; 9 positions match TRBD1. The CDR3 length is 17 residues. Per germline, CDR1 MNHEY and CDR2 SMNVEV (reference sequence). Trimming removed 3 bases from V and 2 bases from J; junction bases left unmatched: 10.

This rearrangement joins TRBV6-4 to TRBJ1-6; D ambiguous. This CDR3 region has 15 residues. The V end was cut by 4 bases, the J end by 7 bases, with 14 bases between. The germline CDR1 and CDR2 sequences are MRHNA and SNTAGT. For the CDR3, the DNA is TGTGCCAGCAGTGTCGGTGGGTCCGGGAATTCACCCCTCCACTTT. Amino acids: CASSVGGSGNSPLHF.

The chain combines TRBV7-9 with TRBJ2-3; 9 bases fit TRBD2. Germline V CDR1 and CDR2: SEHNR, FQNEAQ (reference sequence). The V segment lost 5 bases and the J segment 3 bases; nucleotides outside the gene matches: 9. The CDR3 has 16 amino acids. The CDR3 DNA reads TGTGCCAGCAGCCTATCTAGCGGGACAGAGACAGATACGCAGTATTTT. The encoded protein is CASSLSSGTETDTQYF.

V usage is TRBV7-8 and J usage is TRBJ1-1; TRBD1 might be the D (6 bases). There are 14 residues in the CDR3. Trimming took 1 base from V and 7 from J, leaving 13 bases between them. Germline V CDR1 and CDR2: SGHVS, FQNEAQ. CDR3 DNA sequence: TGTGCCAGCAGCTTAGTTATAGGGGGAAATGAAGCTTTCTTT. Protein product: CASSLVIGGNEAFF.

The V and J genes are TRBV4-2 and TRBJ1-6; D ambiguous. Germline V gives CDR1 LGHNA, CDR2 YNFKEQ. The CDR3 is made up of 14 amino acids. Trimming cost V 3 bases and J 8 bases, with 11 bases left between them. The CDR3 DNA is TGTGCCAGCAGCCAGGGAGTTGCGGATTCACCCCTCCACTTT. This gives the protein CASSQGVADSPLHF.

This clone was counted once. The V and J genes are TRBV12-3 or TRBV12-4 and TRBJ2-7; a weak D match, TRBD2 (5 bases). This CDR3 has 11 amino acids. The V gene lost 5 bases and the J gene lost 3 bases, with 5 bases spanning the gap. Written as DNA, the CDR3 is TGTGCCAGCAGTACTAGCTACGAGCAGTACTTC. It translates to CASSTSYEQYF.

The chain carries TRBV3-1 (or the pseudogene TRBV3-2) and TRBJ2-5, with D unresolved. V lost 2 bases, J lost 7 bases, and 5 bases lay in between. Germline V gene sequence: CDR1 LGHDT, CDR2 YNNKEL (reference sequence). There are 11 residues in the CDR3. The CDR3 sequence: CASSQSGTQYF. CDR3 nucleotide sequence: TGTGCCAGCAGCCAATCAGGGACCCAGTACTTC.

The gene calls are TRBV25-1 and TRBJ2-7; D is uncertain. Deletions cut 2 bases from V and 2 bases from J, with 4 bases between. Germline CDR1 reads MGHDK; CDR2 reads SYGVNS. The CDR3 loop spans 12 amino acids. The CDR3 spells CASSEPAYEQYF. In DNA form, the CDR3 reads TGTGCCAGCAGTGAACCCGCCTACGAGCAGTACTTC.

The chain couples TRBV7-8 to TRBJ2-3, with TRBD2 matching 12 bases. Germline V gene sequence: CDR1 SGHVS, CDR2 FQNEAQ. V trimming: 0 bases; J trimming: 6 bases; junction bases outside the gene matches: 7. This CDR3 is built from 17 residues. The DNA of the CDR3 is TGTGCCAGCAGCTTAGCGTTGGGACTAGCGGGCGTGGATACGCAGTATTTT. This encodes CASSLALGLAGVDTQYF.

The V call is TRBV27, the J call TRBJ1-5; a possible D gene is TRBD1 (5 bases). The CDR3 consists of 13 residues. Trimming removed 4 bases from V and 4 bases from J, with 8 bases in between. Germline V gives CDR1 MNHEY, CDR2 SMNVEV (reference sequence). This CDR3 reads CASSYRNNQPQHF. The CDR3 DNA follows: TGTGCCAGCAGTTACAGGAATAATCAGCCCCAGCATTTT.

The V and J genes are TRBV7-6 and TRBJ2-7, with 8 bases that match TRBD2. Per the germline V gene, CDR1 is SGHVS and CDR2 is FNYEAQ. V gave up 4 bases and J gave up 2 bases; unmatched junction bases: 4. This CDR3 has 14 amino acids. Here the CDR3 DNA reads TGTGCCAGCAGCTCCGGACTAGCTCCCTACGAGCAGTACGTC. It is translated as CASSSGLAPYEQYV.

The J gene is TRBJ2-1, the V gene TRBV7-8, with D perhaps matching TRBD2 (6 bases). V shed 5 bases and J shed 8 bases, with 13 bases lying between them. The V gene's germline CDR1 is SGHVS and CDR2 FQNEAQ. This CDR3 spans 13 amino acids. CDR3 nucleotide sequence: TGTGCCAGCAGCGGACCTGCTAGCGATGAGCAGTTCTTC. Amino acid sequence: CASSGPASDEQFF.

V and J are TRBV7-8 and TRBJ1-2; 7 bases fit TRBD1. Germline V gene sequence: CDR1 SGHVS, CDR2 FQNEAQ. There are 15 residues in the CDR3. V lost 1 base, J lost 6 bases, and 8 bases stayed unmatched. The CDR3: CASSLVLDRRNGYTF. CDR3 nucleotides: TGTGCCAGCAGCTTAGTCTTGGACAGGAGAAATGGCTACACCTTC.

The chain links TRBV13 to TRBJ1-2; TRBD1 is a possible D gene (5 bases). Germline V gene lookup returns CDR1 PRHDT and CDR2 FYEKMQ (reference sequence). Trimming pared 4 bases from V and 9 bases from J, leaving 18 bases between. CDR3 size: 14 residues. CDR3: CASSSRRQRGSYTF. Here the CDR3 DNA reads TGTGCCAGCAGCTCAAGGCGGCAGCGGGGGAGCTACACCTTC.

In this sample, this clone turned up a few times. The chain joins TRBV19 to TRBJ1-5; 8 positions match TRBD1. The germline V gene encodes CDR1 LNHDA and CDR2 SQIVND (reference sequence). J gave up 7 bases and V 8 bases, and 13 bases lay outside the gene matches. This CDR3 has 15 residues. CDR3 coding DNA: TGTGCCAGTCAATCACGACAGGGGCTTCGACAGCCCCAGCATTTT. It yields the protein CASQSRQGLRQPQHF.

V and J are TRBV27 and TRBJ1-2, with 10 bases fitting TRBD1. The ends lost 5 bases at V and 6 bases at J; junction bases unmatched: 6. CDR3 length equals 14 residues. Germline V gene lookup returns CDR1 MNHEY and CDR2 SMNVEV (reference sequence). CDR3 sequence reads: CASSVTGGGDGYTF. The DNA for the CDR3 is TGTGCCAGCAGTGTGACAGGGGGCGGGGATGGCTACACCTTC.

The CDR3: CAIGTSGIWVTQYF. The CDR3 nucleotides are TGTGCCATCGGGACTAGCGGGATCTGGGTTACGCAGTATTTT. The chain recombines TRBV10-3 with TRBJ2-3, with 13 bases lining up with TRBD2. The CDR3 runs 14 residues. Germline V CDR1 and CDR2: ENHRY, SYGVKD. The V segment lost 8 bases and the J segment 8 bases; nucleotides outside the gene matches: 7.

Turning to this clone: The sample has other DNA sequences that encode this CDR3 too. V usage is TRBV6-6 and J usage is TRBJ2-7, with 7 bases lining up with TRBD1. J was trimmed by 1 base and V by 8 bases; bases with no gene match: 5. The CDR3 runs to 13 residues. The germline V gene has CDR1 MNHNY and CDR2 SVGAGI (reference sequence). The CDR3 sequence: CASRDSKSYEQYV. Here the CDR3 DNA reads TGTGCCAGCCGGGACAGCAAATCCTACGAGCAGTACGTC.

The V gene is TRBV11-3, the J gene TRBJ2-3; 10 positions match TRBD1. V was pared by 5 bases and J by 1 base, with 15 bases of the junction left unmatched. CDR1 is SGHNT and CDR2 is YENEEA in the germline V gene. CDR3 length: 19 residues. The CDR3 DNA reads TGTGCCAGCAGCCTCGGTATGGGACAGGGGATTCGCGGCACAGATACGCAGTATTTT. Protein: CASSLGMGQGIRGTDTQYF.